This TCR beta chain was obtained from a study of shared clonotypes between healthy human individuals. Study observations and caveats: The sole specimen, blood, was sampled, and tissue repertoires likely differ.

The method was immunoSEQ multiplex PCR; TCRdb's version includes in-frame clones alone and lacks a portion of them. Found here are approximately 500,000 clones, less than 85% of them singletons; the top ten hold roughly 13%. Genomic DNA from unsorted samples was obtained from 80 million to 100 million PBMCs (per sample). With regard to this clone: Its antigen remains unidentified.

Sequenced material: PBMCs. The receptor was derived from a middle-aged woman in good health. Some clones in this sample may be carry-over from other donors' samples.

DNA of the CDR3: TGTGCCACCAGCTCCCACAACTATGGCTACACCTTC. The encoded protein is CATSSHNYGYTF. This sequence joins TRBV15 and TRBJ1-2; D is uncertain. Germline CDR1 LNHNV, CDR2 YYDKDF (reference sequence). The V gene lost 5 bases and the J gene lost 2 bases, with 6 bases spanning the gap. This CDR3 spans 12 amino acids.